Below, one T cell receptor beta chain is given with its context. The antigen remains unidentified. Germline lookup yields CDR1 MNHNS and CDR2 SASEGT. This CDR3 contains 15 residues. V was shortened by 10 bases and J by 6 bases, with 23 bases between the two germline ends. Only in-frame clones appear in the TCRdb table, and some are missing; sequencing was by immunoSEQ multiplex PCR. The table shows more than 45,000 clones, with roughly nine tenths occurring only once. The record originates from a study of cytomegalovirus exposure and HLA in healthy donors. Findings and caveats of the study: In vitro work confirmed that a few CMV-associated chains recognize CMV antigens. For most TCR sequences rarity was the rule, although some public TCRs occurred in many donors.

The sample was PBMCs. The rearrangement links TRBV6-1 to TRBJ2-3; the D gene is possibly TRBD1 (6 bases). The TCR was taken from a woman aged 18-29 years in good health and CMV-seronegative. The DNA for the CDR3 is TGTGCCACCAATGGGGGCTGGGGTATGGGGGATACGCAGTATTTT. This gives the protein CATNGGWGMGDTQYF.